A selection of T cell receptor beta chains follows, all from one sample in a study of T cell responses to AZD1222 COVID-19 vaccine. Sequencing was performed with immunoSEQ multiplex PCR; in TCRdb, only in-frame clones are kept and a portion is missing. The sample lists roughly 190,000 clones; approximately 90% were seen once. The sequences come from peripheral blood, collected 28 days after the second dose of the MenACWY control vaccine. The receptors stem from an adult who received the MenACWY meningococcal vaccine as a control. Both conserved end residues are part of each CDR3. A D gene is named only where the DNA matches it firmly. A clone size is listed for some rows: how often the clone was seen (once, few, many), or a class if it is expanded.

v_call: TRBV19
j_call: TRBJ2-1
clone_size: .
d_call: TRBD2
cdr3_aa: CASSPNLGGLAGYNEQFF
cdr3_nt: TGTGCCAGTAGTCCCAACTTAGGAGGACTAGCGGGCTACAATGAGCAGTTCTTC

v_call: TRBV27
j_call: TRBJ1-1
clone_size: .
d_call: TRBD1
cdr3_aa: CASRSGGLTEAFF
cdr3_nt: TGTGCCAGCAGGTCAGGGGGCCTCACTGAAGCTTTCTTT

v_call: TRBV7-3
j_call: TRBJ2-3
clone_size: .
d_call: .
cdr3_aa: CASSLRADTQYF
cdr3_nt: TGTGCCAGCAGCTTACGGGCAGATACGCAGTATTTT

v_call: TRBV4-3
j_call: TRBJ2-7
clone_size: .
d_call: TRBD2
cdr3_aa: CASSQELAGDYEQYF
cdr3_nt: TGCGCCAGCAGCCAAGAATTAGCGGGAGACTACGAGCAGTACTTC

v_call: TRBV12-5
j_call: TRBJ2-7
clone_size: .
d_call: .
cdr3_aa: CASGFIPGEQYF
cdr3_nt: TGTGCTAGTGGTTTTATACCTGGCGAGCAGTACTTC

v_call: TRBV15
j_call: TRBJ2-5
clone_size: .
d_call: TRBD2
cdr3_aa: CATSRGLAGSWETQYF
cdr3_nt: TGTGCCACCAGCAGAGGACTAGCGGGGTCGTGGGAGACCCAGTACTTC

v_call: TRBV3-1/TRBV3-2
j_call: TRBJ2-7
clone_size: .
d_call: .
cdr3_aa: CASSPLQGAVEQYF
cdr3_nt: TGTGCCAGCAGCCCGCTACAGGGCGCGGTCGAGCAGTACTTC

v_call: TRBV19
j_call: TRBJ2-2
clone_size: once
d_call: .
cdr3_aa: CASRDYPNTGELFF
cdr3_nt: TGTGCCAGTAGGGACTACCCGAACACCGGGGAGCTGTTTTTT

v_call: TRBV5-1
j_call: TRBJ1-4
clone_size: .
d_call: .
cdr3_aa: CASSLGQGAIQEKLFF
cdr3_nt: TGCGCCAGCAGCTTGGGGCAGGGCGCGATACAGGAAAAACTGTTTTTT

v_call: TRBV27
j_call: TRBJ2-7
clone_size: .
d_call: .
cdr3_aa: CASSLMGGDSYEQYF
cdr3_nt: TGTGCCAGCAGTTTAATGGGCGGGGACTCCTACGAGCAGTACTTC

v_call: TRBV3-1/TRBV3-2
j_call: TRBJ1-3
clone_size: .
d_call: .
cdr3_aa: CASSPGHQGNTIYF
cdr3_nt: TGTGCCAGCAGCCCCGGACACCAAGGAAACACCATATATTTT

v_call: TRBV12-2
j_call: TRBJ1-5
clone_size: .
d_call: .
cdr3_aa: CASRSVDFSNQPQHF
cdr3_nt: TGTGCAAGTCGCTCCGTTGACTTTAGCAATCAGCCCCAGCATTTT

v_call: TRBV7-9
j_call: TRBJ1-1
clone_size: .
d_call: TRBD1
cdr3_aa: CASSFGTGGGKDTEAFF
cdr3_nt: TGTGCCAGCAGCTTCGGGACAGGGGGCGGAAAGGACACTGAAGCTTTCTTT

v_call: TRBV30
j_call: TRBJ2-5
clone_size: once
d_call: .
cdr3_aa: CAWSVRVQETQYF
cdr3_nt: TGTGCCTGGAGTGTTCGGGTTCAAGAGACCCAGTACTTC

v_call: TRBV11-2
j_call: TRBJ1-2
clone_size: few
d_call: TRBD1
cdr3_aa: CASNQPTGEGYTF
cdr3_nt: TGTGCCAGCAATCAGCCGACAGGGGAAGGCTACACCTTC

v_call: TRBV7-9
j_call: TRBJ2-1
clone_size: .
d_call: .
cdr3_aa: CASSFVQTYNEQFF
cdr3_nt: TGTGCCAGCAGCTTCGTACAGACCTACAATGAGCAGTTCTTC

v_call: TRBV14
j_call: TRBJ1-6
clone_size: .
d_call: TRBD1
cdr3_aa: CASSQRGGTASSPLHF
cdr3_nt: TGTGCCAGCAGCCAACGGGGCGGGACAGCATCTTCACCCCTCCACTTT

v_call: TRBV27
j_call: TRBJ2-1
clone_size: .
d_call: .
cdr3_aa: CASSLNPYNEQFF
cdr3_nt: TGTGCCAGCAGTTTAAACCCCTACAATGAGCAGTTCTTC

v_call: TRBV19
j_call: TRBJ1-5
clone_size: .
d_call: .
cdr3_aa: CASSLGGPQHF
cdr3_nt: TGTGCCAGTAGTCTCGGAGGGCCCCAGCATTTT

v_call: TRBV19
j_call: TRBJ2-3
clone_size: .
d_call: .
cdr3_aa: CASSIGEMADTQYF
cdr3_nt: TGTGCCAGTAGTATAGGGGAGATGGCAGATACGCAGTATTTT

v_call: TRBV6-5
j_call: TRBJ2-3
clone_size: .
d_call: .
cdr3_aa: CASSLKDTQYF
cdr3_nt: TGTGCCAGCAGCCTAAAGGATACGCAGTATTTT

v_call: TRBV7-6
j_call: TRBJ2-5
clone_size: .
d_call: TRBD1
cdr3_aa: CASSLAGQGETQYF
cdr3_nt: TGTGCCAGCAGCTTAGCGGGACAGGGGGAGACCCAGTACTTC

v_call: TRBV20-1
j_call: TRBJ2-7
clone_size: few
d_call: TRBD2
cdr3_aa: CSASKGLAAAYEQYF
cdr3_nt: TGCAGTGCTAGTAAGGGACTAGCGGCCGCCTACGAGCAGTACTTC

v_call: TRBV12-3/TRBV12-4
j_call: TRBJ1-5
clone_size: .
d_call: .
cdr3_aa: CASRNSNQPQHF
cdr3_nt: TGTGCCAGCAGGAACAGCAATCAGCCCCAGCATTTT

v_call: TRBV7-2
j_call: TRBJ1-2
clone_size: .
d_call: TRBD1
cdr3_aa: CASSLPGTGPAFNYGYTF
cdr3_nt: TGTGCCAGCAGTTTACCCGGGACAGGCCCTGCCTTTAACTATGGCTACACCTTC

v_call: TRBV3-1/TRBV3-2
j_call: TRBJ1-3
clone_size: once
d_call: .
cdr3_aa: CASSRNFQGNTIYF
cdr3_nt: TGTGCCAGCAGCCGAAACTTTCAGGGAAACACCATATATTTT

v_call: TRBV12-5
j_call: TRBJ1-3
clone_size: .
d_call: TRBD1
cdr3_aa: CASGLVLFPGQSFSGNTIYF
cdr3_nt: TGTGCTAGTGGTTTGGTACTTTTTCCGGGACAGTCTTTCTCTGGAAACACCATATATTTT

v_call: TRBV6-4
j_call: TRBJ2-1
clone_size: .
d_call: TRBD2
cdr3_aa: CASSEGGRGSYNEQFF
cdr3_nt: TGTGCCAGCAGTGAAGGCGGGAGGGGATCCTACAATGAGCAGTTCTTC

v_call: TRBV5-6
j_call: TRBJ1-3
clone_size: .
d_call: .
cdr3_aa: CASSLLSRGRGNTIYF
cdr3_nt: TGTGCCAGCAGCTTGCTCTCTCGGGGCCGCGGAAACACCATATATTTT

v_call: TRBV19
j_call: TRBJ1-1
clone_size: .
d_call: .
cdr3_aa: CASSIRSAEAFF
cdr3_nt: TGTGCCAGTAGTATACGGTCGGCGGAAGCTTTCTTT

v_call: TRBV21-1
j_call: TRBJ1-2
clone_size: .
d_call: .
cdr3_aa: CASSRETDPYGYTF
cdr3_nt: TGTGCCAGCAGCAGAGAGACAGACCCCTATGGCTACACCTTC

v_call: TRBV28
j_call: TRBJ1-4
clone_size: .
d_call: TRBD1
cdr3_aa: CASVDRGREKLFF
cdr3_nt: TGTGCCAGCGTCGACAGGGGACGGGAAAAACTGTTTTTT

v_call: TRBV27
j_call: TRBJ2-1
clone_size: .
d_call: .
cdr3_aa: CASRITGDPRNEQFF
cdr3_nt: TGTGCCAGCAGGATCACAGGTGACCCCCGAAATGAGCAGTTCTTC

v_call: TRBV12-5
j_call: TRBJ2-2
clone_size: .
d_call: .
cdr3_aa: CASGLVQGRSGELFF
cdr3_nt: TGTGCTAGTGGTTTGGTACAGGGGAGGTCCGGGGAGCTGTTTTTT

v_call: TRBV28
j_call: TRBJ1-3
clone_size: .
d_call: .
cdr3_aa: CASSFQGTNTIYF
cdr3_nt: TGTGCCAGCAGTTTCCAGGGTACAAACACCATATATTTT

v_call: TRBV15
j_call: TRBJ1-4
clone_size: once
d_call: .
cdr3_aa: CATSSLEKLFF
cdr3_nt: TGTGCCACCAGCAGTCTTGAAAAACTGTTTTTT

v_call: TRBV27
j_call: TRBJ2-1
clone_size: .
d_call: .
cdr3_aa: CASSLPGTRHEQFF
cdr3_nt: TGTGCCAGCAGTTTGCCAGGGACTCGGCATGAGCAGTTCTTC

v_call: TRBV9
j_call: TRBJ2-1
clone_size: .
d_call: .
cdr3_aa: CASRGIRNEQFF
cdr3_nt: TGTGCCAGCAGGGGGATCCGCAATGAGCAGTTCTTC

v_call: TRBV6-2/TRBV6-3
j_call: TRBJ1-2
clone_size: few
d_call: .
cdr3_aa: CASSRQANYGYTF
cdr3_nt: TGTGCCAGCAGCCGACAGGCTAACTATGGCTACACCTTC

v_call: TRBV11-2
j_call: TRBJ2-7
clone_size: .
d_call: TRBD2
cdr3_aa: CASSLEAIPLAGVDEQYF
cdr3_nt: TGTGCCAGCAGCTTAGAAGCCATACCACTAGCGGGAGTGGACGAGCAGTACTTC

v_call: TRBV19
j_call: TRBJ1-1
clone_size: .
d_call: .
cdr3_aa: CASSIRTGMTEAFF
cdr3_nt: TGTGCCAGTAGTATAAGGACGGGGATGACTGAAGCTTTCTTT

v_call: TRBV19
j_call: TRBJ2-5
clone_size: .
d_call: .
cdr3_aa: CASSRGGGWETQYF
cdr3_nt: TGTGCCAGTAGTCGAGGGGGGGGTTGGGAGACCCAGTACTTC

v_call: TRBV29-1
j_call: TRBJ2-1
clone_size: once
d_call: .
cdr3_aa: CSVERSYNEQFF
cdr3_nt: TGCAGCGTTGAGCGGTCCTACAATGAGCAGTTCTTC

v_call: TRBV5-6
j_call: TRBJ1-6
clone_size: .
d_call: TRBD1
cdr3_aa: CASSLGTGNLDSPLHF
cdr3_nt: TGTGCCAGCAGCCTAGGGACAGGGAATTTAGATTCACCCCTCCACTTT

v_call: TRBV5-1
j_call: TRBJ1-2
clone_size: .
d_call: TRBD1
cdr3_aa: CASSRGQAEQGGYTF
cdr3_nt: TGCGCCAGCAGCCGGGGACAGGCGGAACAGGGCGGCTACACCTTC

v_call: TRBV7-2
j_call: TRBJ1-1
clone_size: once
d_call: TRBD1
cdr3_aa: CASSPQTGLNTEAFF
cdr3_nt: TGTGCCAGCAGCCCCCAGACAGGGTTGAACACTGAAGCTTTCTTT

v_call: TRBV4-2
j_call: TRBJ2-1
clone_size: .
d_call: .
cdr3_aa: CASSPLGGPGNNEQFF
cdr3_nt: TGTGCCAGCAGCCCCCTGGGTGGCCCGGGAAACAATGAGCAGTTCTTC

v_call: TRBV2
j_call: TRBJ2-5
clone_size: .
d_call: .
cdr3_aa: CASRSQETQYF
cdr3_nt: TGTGCCAGCAGGTCGCAAGAGACCCAGTACTTC

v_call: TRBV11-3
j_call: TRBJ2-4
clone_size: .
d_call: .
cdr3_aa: CASSLRGLQSHF
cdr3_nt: TGTGCCAGCAGCTTAAGAGGACTCCAGAGCCACTTC

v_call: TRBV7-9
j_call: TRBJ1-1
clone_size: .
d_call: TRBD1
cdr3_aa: CASLGQGAEAFF
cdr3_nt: TGTGCCAGCCTGGGACAGGGCGCTGAAGCTTTCTTT

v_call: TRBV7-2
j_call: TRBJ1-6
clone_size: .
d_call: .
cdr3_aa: CASSLELAVPPLHF
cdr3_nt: TGTGCCAGCAGCTTAGAGTTGGCGGTTCCACCCCTCCACTTT

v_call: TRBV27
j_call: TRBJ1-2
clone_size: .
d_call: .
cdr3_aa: CASRRTLNYGYTF
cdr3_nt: TGTGCCAGCCGTCGGACTTTGAACTATGGCTACACCTTC

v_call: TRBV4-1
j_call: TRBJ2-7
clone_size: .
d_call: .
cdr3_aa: CASSQGPGRRVHEQYF
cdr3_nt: TGCGCCAGCAGCCAAGGGCCCGGGCGCAGGGTACACGAGCAGTACTTC

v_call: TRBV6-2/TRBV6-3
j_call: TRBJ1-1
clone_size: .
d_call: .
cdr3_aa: CASSFVHLLEAFF
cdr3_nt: TGTGCCAGCAGTTTCGTACACTTACTTGAAGCTTTCTTT

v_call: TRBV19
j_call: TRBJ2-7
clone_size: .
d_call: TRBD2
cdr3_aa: CATATSGFKQYF
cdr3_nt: TGTGCCACCGCGACTAGCGGTTTCAAGCAGTACTTC

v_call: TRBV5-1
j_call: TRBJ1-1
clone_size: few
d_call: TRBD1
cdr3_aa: CASSLGQGDRGLSTEAFF
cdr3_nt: TGCGCCAGCAGCTTAGGACAAGGGGACAGGGGGCTGAGCACTGAAGCTTTCTTT

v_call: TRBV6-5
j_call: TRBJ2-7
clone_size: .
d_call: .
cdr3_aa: CASSYSATFYEQYF
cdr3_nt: TGTGCCAGCAGTTACTCAGCGACCTTCTACGAGCAGTACTTC

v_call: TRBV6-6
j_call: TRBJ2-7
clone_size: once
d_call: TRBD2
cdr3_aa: CASSPRERATPVSYEQYF
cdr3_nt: TGTGCCAGCAGTCCGCGGGAGCGGGCCACACCGGTCTCCTACGAGCAGTACTTC

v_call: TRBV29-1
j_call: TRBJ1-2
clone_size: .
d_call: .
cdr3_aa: CSVEVAPSYYTF
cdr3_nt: TGCAGCGTTGAAGTGGCACCCTCGTACTACACCTTC

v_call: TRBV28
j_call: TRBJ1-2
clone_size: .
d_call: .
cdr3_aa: CASSLPPPNYGYTF
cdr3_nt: TGTGCCAGCAGTTTACCCCCTCCCAACTATGGCTACACCTTC